This TCR beta chain is from a study of cytomegalovirus exposure and HLA in healthy donors. Germline V lookup: CDR1 LNHDA, CDR2 SQIVND (reference sequence). V was shortened by 8 bases and J by 4 bases, with 17 bases between the two germline ends. The CDR3 has 14 residues. The PCR was carried out with 60 Vbeta primers and 13 Jbeta primers. Sequencing used immunoSEQ multiplex PCR; TCRdb keeps in-frame clones, though not all of them. The sample records approximately 290,000 clones, 80% being singletons. The chain recombines TRBV19 with TRBJ1-1; D unresolved. The sequencing sample was made of PBMCs. The TCR originated in a girl aged 2-10 years in good health and CMV-seronegative. The chain's CDR3 is CASLPGSVFTEAFF. CDR3 DNA: TGTGCCAGTTTACCGGGTTCCGTCTTCACTGAAGCTTTCTTT.